This is a list of T cell receptor beta chains from one sample in a study of blood T cell repertoires in COVID-19. The method was immunoSEQ multiplex PCR; TCRdb's version includes in-frame clones alone and lacks a portion of them. The sample shows 120,000 to 150,000 clones, under 90% of them seen only once. The sequenced sample consisted of PBMCs or T cells enriched from blood (not recorded which). The receptors come from a man in his fifties or sixties in a cohort exposed to, infected with or recovered from COVID-19 (not recorded which). Each CDR3 is given with its conserved first and last residue. Each record gives: clone size, J gene, V gene, CDR3 protein. Rows may omit the clone size; those that give it use once, few, many or a size class.

>.|TRBJ2-7|TRBV2
CVLKHIAYEQYF
>.|TRBJ2-3|TRBV20-1
CSAMEITQYF
>.|TRBJ2-3|TRBV4-3
CASSQDRSGTSVYADTQYF
>.|TRBJ2-1|TRBV10-3
CATSSGGYNEQFF
>.|TRBJ2-2|TRBV24-1
CATGGPNTGELFF
>.|TRBJ1-2|TRBV14
CASSRVRAAGGYTF
>.|TRBJ2-2|TRBV10-3
CATLQGGAMNTGELFF
>.|TRBJ2-3|TRBV15
CATSRDQTSTDTQYF
>.|TRBJ1-3|TRBV30
CAWSRGDGGTIYF
>.|TRBJ1-1|TRBV27
CASSSDRGRGNTEAFF
>.|TRBJ2-5|TRBV4-1
CASSPSGYQETQYF
>.|TRBJ2-5|TRBV24-1
CATSAHGKETQYF
>.|TRBJ2-7|TRBV14
CASSRLTSGSPEQYF
>.|TRBJ2-1|TRBV12-3/TRBV12-4
CASGQTANNEQFF
>.|TRBJ1-1|TRBV28
CASSLFFGGRTTSLGTNTEAFF
>.|TRBJ1-1|TRBV21-1
CASSKAGGAFF
>.|TRBJ2-5|TRBV7-2
CASSNRLAGGETQYF
>.|TRBJ1-6|TRBV10-1
CASSRGKGSPLHF
>.|TRBJ2-1|TRBV4-3
CASSRTGSYNEQFF
>.|TRBJ2-5|TRBV6-5
CASSPLLAAQETQYF
>once|TRBJ2-7|TRBV10-1
CASSSGQGPYEQYF
>.|TRBJ1-1|TRBV6-4
CASSREVWAEAFF
>.|TRBJ2-7|TRBV5-5
CASSPEDRVSYEQYF
>.|TRBJ2-7|TRBV5-1
CASSLLGQGGDEQYF
>few|TRBJ1-1|TRBV7-9
CASSSPYSPRNTEAFF
>few|TRBJ1-1|TRBV28
CASTQGASTEAFF
>once|TRBJ1-3|TRBV10-3
CAISEGRGKGNTIYF
>.|TRBJ1-5|TRBV18
CASSRTGHNQPQHF
>few|TRBJ1-5|TRBV9
CASSLCRAFGQPQHF
>.|TRBJ2-3|TRBV4-1
CASSQDGAGRKTDTQYF
>.|TRBJ1-2|TRBV19
CASRHRDRGYTF
>.|TRBJ2-7|TRBV11-2
CASINSLNSYEQYF
>.|TRBJ1-2|TRBV7-9
CASEGGSSNYGYTF
>.|TRBJ1-1|TRBV4-3
CAMHISNTEAFF
>.|TRBJ2-7|TRBV5-1
CASNPGREGEQYF
>.|TRBJ1-6|TRBV18
CASSPYGDSPLHF
>.|TRBJ2-1|TRBV28
CASTRGASYNEQFF
>.|TRBJ1-3|TRBV7-9
CASSFTGQGTGNTIYF
>.|TRBJ1-4|TRBV6-6
CASSNDPPQLEKLFF
>.|TRBJ2-7|TRBV3-1/TRBV3-2
CASSRSGGSILGYEQYF
>.|TRBJ2-7|TRBV10-3
CAIRELAGGNYEQYF
>.|TRBJ2-7|TRBV29-1
CSFRGNSYEQYF
>.|TRBJ2-7|TRBV19
CASSPMQGSYEQYF
>.|TRBJ2-3|TRBV5-1
CASSLRAGGYTDTQYF
>.|TRBJ1-5|TRBV6-5
CASSWQQGGGQPQHF